The clone carrying this T cell receptor (beta chain) was recorded at least ten times. TCRdb re-derived calls from the RT-PCR reads in MiXCR, one entry per CDR3 protein. There are 650,000 to 800,000 distinct CDR3 sequences in the sample; 13% to 15% occur only once, and 3.6% lies in the top ten. The sequence came from a female donor in good health, serving as a healthy control. Sequencing was performed on memory CD4+ T cells from blood.

The CDR3 loop is CASSAGGSVNEKLFF. The DNA for the CDR3 is TGTGCCAGCAGCGCCGGAGGCAGCGTTAATGAAAAACTGTTTTTT. The V gene is TRBV6-5, the J gene TRBJ1-4, with D unresolved. CDR1 is MNHEY and CDR2 is SVGAGI in the germline V gene. Trimming stripped 6 bases from V and 4 bases from J, with 15 bases between. The CDR3 spans 15 residues.